Detailed here is one TCR beta chain. The PCR made use of 60 Vbeta and 13 Jbeta primers. Profiled with immunoSEQ multiplex PCR; TCRdb holds only in-frame clones, not every one. The sample has approximately 170,000 clones, 68% seen once. V was shortened by 5 bases and J by 5 bases, with 12 bases between the two germline ends. The CDR3 has 13 residues. Per the germline V gene, CDR1 is LNHDA and CDR2 is SQIVND (reference sequence). These data come from a study of cytomegalovirus exposure and HLA in healthy donors. Across the study: Previous work identified some 120 million unique TCR beta sequences from roughly 170 million T cells.

The gene calls are TRBV19 and TRBJ1-1, with unresolved D. The sequenced sample consisted of PBMCs. The TCR was taken from a man aged 50-59 years in good health and CMV-seronegative. CDR3 region: CASSREGRTEAFF. In nucleotides, the CDR3 is TGTGCCAGTAGTCGAGAGGGAAGAACTGAAGCTTTCTTT.